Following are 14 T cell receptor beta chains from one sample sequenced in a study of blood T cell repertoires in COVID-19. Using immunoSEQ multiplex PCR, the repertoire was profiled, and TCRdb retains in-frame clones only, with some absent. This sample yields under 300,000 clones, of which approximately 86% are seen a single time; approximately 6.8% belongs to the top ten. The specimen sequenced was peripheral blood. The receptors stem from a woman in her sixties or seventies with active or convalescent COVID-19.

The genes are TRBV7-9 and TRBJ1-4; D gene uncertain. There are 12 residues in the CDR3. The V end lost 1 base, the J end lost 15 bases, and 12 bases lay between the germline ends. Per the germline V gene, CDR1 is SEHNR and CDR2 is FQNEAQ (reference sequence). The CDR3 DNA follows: TGTGCCAGCAGCTTAGTGCGGGGTCTCTTGTTTTTT. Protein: CASSLVRGLLFF.

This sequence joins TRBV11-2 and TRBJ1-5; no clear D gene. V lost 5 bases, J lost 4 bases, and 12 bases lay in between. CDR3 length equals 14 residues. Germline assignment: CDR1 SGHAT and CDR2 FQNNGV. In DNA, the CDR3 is TGTGCCAGCAGCCTCACGGAGGGAAATCAGCCCCAGCATTTT. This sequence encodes CASSLTEGNQPQHF.

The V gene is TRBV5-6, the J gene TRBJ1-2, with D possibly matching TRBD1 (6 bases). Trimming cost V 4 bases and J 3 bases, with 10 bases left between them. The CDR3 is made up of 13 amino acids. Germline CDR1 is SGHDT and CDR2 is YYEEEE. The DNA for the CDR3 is TGTGCCAGCAGCCCACGACAGGACTATGGCTACACCTTC. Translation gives CASSPRQDYGYTF.

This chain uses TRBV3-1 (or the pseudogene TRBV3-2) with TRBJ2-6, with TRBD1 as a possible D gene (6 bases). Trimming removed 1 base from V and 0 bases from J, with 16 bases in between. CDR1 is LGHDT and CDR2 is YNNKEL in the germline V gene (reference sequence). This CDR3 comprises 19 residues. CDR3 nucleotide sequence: TGTGCCAGCAGCCAAGCTTCGATTCCCAGGGGCTCTGGGGCCAACGTCCTGACTTTC. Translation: CASSQASIPRGSGANVLTF.

CDR3 nucleotides: TGCAGTGCTAGTCGGACAGGGAGGGAAGAGACCCAGTACTTC. Translated: CSASRTGREETQYF. The V gene is TRBV20-1, the J gene TRBJ2-5; a weak D match, TRBD1 (8 bases). CDR3 length: 14 residues. V was cut by 3 bases and J by 3 bases, with 14 bases left in between. Germline-derived CDR1 and CDR2 are DFQATT and SNEGSKA (reference sequence).

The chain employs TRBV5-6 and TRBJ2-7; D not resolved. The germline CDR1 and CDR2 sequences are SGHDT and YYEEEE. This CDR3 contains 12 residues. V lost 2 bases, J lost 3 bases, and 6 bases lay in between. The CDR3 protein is CASSLQHYEQYF. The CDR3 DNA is TGTGCCAGCAGCTTACAACACTACGAGCAGTACTTC.

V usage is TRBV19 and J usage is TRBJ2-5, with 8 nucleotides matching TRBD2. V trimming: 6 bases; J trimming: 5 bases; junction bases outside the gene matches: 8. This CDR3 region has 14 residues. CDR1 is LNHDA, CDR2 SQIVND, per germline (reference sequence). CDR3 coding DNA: TGTGCCAGTAGGGCGGGGGGCTCCGGGGAGACCCAGTACTTC. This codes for CASRAGGSGETQYF. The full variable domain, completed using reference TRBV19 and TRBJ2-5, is DGGITQSPKYLFRKEGQNVTLSCEQNLNHDAMYWYRQDPGQGLRLIYYSQIVNDFQKGDIAEGYSVSREKKESFPLTVTSAQKNPTAFYLCASRAGGSGETQYFGPGTRLLVL.

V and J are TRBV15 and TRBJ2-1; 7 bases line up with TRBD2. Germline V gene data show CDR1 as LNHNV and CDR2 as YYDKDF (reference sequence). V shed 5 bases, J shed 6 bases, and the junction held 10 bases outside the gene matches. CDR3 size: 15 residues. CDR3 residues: CATSRPGRGLNEQFF. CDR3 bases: TGTGCCACCAGCCGACCGGGGAGGGGCCTCAATGAGCAGTTCTTC.

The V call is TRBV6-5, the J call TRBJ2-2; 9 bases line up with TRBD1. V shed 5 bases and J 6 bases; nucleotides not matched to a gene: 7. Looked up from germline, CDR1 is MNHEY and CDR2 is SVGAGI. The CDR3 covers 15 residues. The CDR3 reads CASSHRGRVSGELFF. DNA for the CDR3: TGTGCCAGCAGTCACAGGGGGCGAGTGTCCGGGGAGCTGTTTTTT.

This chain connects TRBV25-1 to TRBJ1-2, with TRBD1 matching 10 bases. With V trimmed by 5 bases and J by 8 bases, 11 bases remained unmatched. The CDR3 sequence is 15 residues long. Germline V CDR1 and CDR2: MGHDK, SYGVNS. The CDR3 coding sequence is TGTGCCAGCAGTCATCAGACAGGGGGCGCAGGAGGCTACACCTTC. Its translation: CASSHQTGGAGGYTF.

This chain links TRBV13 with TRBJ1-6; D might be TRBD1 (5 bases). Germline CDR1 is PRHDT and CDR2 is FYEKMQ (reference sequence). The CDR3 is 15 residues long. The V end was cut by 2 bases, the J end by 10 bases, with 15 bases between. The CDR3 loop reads CASSLSRLRGSPLHF. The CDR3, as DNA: TGTGCCAGCAGCTTATCCCGACTGCGGGGGTCACCCCTCCACTTT.

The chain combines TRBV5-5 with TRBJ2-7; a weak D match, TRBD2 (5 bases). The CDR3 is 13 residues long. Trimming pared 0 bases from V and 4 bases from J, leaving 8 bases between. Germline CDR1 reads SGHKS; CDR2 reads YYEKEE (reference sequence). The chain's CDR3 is CASSLAPGYEQYF. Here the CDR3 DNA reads TGTGCCAGCAGCTTGGCCCCGGGATACGAGCAGTACTTC.

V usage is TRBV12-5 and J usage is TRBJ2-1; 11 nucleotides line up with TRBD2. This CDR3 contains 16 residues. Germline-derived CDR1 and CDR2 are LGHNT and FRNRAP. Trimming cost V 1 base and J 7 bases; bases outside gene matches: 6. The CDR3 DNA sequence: TGTGCTAGTGGTTTGGAACTAGCGGGGGAGGGAAATGAGCAGTTCTTC. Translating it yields CASGLELAGEGNEQFF.

CDR3 DNA: TGTGCCAGCACCGTTGGGGGGAATCAGCCCCAGCATTTT. This codes for CASTVGGNQPQHF. The chain joins TRBV12-3 or TRBV12-4 to TRBJ1-5, with a tentative D call TRBD1 (5 bases). V was pared by 7 bases and J by 4 bases, with 11 bases between. The CDR3 has 13 amino acids.